The next 25 T cell receptor beta chains were all read from a single sample in a study of T cells in localized non-small cell lung cancer. Libraries were prepared by immunoSEQ multiplex PCR; TCRdb keeps only in-frame clonotypes and omits some of them. Among approximately 50,000 clones listed, roughly 86% were seen once. Sequencing was performed on PBMCs, taken before any cancer treatment. Every receptor here comes from a man aged 40 to 70 with stage II lung adenocarcinoma.

This clone was seen just once. The chain uses TRBV28 and TRBJ1-1; D remains unclear. The CDR3 is 15 residues long. V lost 5 bases, J lost 2 bases, and 15 bases lay in between. Germline loops: CDR1 MDHEN, CDR2 SYDVKM. The DNA of the CDR3 is TGTGCCAGCAGTCTCGGTGATTGGGGAAACACTGAAGCTTTCTTT. Amino acids: CASSLGDWGNTEAFF.

In the case of this clone: This sample also contains other DNA sequences that code for the same CDR3. The V gene is TRBV29-1, the J gene TRBJ1-5, with D perhaps TRBD1 (5 bases). The ends were cut back, 5 bases at V and 5 bases at J, with 10 bases in the middle. The CDR3 runs 12 residues. Germline-derived CDR1 and CDR2 are SQVTM and ANQGSEA. CDR3 amino acids: CSVRTGDQPQHF. CDR3 nucleotide sequence: TGCAGCGTTAGGACGGGGGATCAGCCCCAGCATTTT. Supplemented by reference TRBV29-1 and TRBJ1-5, the full variable domain reads SAVISQKPSRDICQRGTSLTIQCQVDSQVTMMFWYRQQPGQSLTLIATANQGSEATYESGFVIDKFPISRPNLTFSTLTVSNMSPEDSSIYLCSVRTGDQPQHFGDGTRLSIL.

The V gene is TRBV11-1, the J gene TRBJ2-1, with 7 bases fitting TRBD1. CDR1 SGHAT and CDR2 FQDESV come from the germline V gene (reference sequence). Unmatched junction bases numbered 17, after V lost 4 bases and J lost 2 bases. The CDR3 totals 19 residues. This CDR3 is CASSSQLIYRGRTYNEQFF. The CDR3 DNA is TGTGCCAGCAGCTCGCAATTAATCTACAGGGGACGGACCTACAATGAGCAGTTCTTC.

The chain carries TRBV2 and TRBJ1-6; D is ambiguous. V gave up 7 bases and J gave up 2 bases, with 9 bases separating them. This CDR3 is 14 amino acids long. Per germline, CDR1 SNHLY and CDR2 FYNNEI. This CDR3 is CASTDIPYNSPLHF. In DNA form, the CDR3 reads TGTGCCAGCACCGACATTCCCTATAATTCACCCCTCCACTTT.

The chain employs TRBV28 and TRBJ2-7, with 8 bases aligning to TRBD1. V was clipped by 5 bases and J by 3 bases; unmatched bases: 3. Germline-derived CDR1 and CDR2 are MDHEN and SYDVKM. This CDR3 is built from 13 residues. CDR3 coding DNA: TGTGCCAGCAGTCTCGGACAGGGCTACGAGCAGTACGTC. Translated, it gives CASSLGQGYEQYV.

There are a few counts of this clone. This chain uses TRBV4-2 with TRBJ2-4; 8 bases line up with TRBD2. V lost 1 base to trimming and J lost 5 bases; unmatched junction nucleotides: 4. This CDR3 has 15 residues. The germline CDR1 and CDR2 sequences are LGHNA and YNFKEQ. The CDR3 nucleotides are TGTGCCAGCAGCCAAGTCGGGGGGGGACAAAACATTCAGTACTTC. It codes for CASSQVGGGQNIQYF.

The genes are TRBV29-1 and TRBJ1-2; D may be TRBD1 (5 bases). CDR1 and CDR2 (germline): SQVTM, ANQGSEA. The CDR3 has 16 residues. Trimming shortened V by 1 base and J by 3 bases, and 18 bases separated the two germline ends. The CDR3 DNA reads TGCAGCGTTGAAGGGGATGGGGCAGATCGTTACTATGGCTACACCTTC. Translating gives CSVEGDGADRYYGYTF.

The chain recombines TRBV9 with TRBJ1-1; D unresolved. CDR3 size: 14 residues. Germline CDR1 is SGDLS and CDR2 is YYNGEE. Trimming cost V 4 bases and J 8 bases, with 18 bases left between them. The CDR3 DNA is TGTGCCAGCAGCTTTAAGGTCCAGGACGGAGAAGCTTTCTTT. Residues: CASSFKVQDGEAFF.

This clone was detected a few times. The V and J genes are TRBV30 and TRBJ2-3; the match to TRBD2 covers 8 bases. Germline assignment: CDR1 GTSNPN and CDR2 SVGIG (reference sequence). The CDR3 extends over 17 amino acids. V shed 2 bases, J shed 4 bases, and the junction held 14 bases outside the gene matches. The CDR3 sequence: CAWSKARGGGPPDTQYF. For the CDR3, the DNA is TGTGCCTGGAGTAAGGCCCGTGGCGGGGGGCCGCCAGATACGCAGTATTTT.

This sequence joins TRBV6-5 and TRBJ1-3; 7 bases line up with TRBD1. The CDR3 has 14 residues. The germline V gene has CDR1 MNHEY and CDR2 SVGAGI. V gave up 4 bases and J gave up 8 bases; unmatched junction bases: 8. CDR3 nucleotide sequence: TGTGCCAGCAGTTTCCTTGACAGGGCGGACACCATATATTTT. Protein: CASSFLDRADTIYF.

V and J are TRBV2 and TRBJ1-2; 7 bases fit TRBD1. The CDR3 totals 17 residues. The V segment lost 5 bases and the J segment 0 bases; nucleotides outside the gene matches: 12. The germline V gene encodes CDR1 SNHLY and CDR2 FYNNEI. DNA of the CDR3: TGTGCCAGCAGTACCCCCAGGACAGGTCTGGCTAACTATGGCTACACCTTC. Translating gives CASSTPRTGLANYGYTF. Full variable domain (missing parts from reference TRBV2 and TRBJ1-2): EPEVTQTPSHQVTQMGQEVILRCVPISNHLYFYWYRQILGQKVEFLVSFYNNEISEKSEIFDDQFSVERPDGSNFTLKIRSTKLEDSAMYFCASSTPRTGLANYGYTFGSGTRLTVV.

The rearrangement links TRBV27 to TRBJ1-3, with 12 bases identical to TRBD1. Germline loops: CDR1 MNHEY, CDR2 SMNVEV (reference sequence). V was pared by 5 bases and J by 3 bases, with 14 bases of the junction left unmatched. CDR3 size: 19 residues. CDR3 sequence (DNA): TGTGCCAGCAGTCCGCTCCCCCCGGGACAGGGGGCAAGTGGAAACACCATATATTTT. Its protein product is CASSPLPPGQGASGNTIYF.

This clone was counted once. The chain is built from TRBV19 and TRBJ2-1; D is perhaps TRBD2 (6 bases). The ends were cut back, 10 bases at V and 9 bases at J, with 28 bases in the middle. Looked up from germline, CDR1 is LNHDA and CDR2 is SQIVND (reference sequence). This CDR3 comprises 16 residues. The CDR3 loop is CATKRTGTAFFSEQFF. CDR3 DNA sequence: TGTGCCACCAAAAGGACCGGGACTGCTTTTTTTAGTGAGCAGTTCTTC.

The V gene is TRBV5-6, the J gene TRBJ2-1; 11 bases align to TRBD1. The CDR3 covers 16 residues. V was pared by 0 bases and J by 5 bases, with 4 bases of the junction left unmatched. Germline V gene sequence: CDR1 SGHDT, CDR2 YYEEEE. CDR3 DNA sequence: TGTGCCAGCAGCTTGGCCCCGGGACAGGGGGACAATGAGCAGTTCTTC. It translates to CASSLAPGQGDNEQFF.

The J gene is TRBJ1-6, the V gene TRBV6-5; TRBD1 agrees at 7 bases. CDR1 and CDR2 (germline): MNHEY, SVGAGI. This CDR3 is built from 15 residues. With V trimmed by 0 bases and J by 6 bases, 2 bases remained unmatched. CDR3 region: CASSYSSGGNSPLHF. The CDR3 DNA sequence: TGTGCCAGCAGTTACTCGTCAGGGGGTAATTCACCCCTCCACTTT.

V usage is TRBV5-1 and J usage is TRBJ1-1, with 7 bases identical to TRBD1. J was trimmed by 5 bases and V by 0 bases; bases with no gene match: 4. This CDR3 spans 14 amino acids. Germline V gives CDR1 SGHRS, CDR2 YFSETQ. Here the CDR3 reads CASSLVQGSTEAFF. DNA of the CDR3: TGCGCCAGCAGCTTGGTACAGGGGAGTACTGAAGCTTTCTTT.

V and J are TRBV4-1 and TRBJ2-5; 9 nucleotides agree with TRBD2. The CDR3 loop spans 15 amino acids. Germline CDR1 is MGHRA and CDR2 is YSYEKL. After removal of 4 bases from V and 2 bases from J, the junction contained 5 bases not matched to a gene. DNA of the CDR3: TGCGCCAGCAGCCTGAGGACTAGCGATCAAGAGACCCAGTACTTC. Amino acids: CASSLRTSDQETQYF.

The chain employs TRBV4-1 and TRBJ1-5; TRBD1 aligns across 7 bases. From germline, CDR1 is MGHRA and CDR2 YSYEKL. J lost 4 bases, V lost 0 bases, and 6 bases had no gene match. This CDR3 is 16 amino acids long. Here the CDR3 reads CASSQEQQGLNQPQHF. CDR3 sequence (DNA): TGCGCCAGCAGCCAAGAGCAACAGGGGTTGAATCAGCCCCAGCATTTT.

This rearrangement joins TRBV27 to TRBJ2-3; D is unclear. The CDR3 runs to 15 residues. V lost 3 bases and J lost 0, with 10 bases in between. Germline loops: CDR1 MNHEY, CDR2 SMNVEV (reference sequence). CDR3 sequence: CASSFMADSTDTQYF. In DNA form, the CDR3 reads TGTGCCAGCAGTTTTATGGCGGATAGCACAGATACGCAGTATTTT.

This chain connects TRBV7-8 to TRBJ1-1; D is perhaps TRBD1 (5 bases). CDR1 and CDR2 (germline): SGHVS, FQNEAQ. The CDR3 is 15 amino acids. The ends were cut back, 1 base at V and 0 bases at J, with 9 bases in the middle. The CDR3 is CASSLGDRLNTEAFF. The CDR3 DNA reads as TGTGCCAGCAGCTTAGGGGACCGACTGAACACTGAAGCTTTCTTT.

This clone was observed a handful of times. The chain recombines TRBV5-6 with TRBJ2-7; TRBD2 matches at 11 bases. The germline V gene has CDR1 SGHDT and CDR2 YYEEEE. The CDR3 covers 18 residues. V dropped 2 bases and J dropped 0; count of bases not matched to a gene: 10. The CDR3 DNA follows: TGTGCCAGCAGCTTCCCACCGTCACTAGCGGGGGTCTCCTACGAGCAGTACTTC. It translates to CASSFPPSLAGVSYEQYF.

The chain employs TRBV6-4 and TRBJ2-3; 7 bases map to TRBD2. This CDR3 is 13 amino acids long. Germline trimming cut 3 bases from V and 9 bases from J; bases unmatched to any gene: 6. The germline V gene encodes CDR1 MRHNA and CDR2 SNTAGT. The CDR3 DNA sequence: TGTGCCAGCAGTGAGGGGGGGGTCGGGACGCAGTATTTT. It is translated as CASSEGGVGTQYF.

The V and J genes are TRBV6-5 and TRBJ2-7; no reliable D call. CDR1 is MNHEY and CDR2 is SVGAGI in the germline V gene. The V end lost 5 bases, the J end lost 5 bases, and 16 bases lay between the germline ends. The CDR3 covers 14 residues. The CDR3 loop reads CASSDRWSGDEQYF. CDR3 nucleotides: TGTGCCAGCAGTGACCGGTGGTCGGGTGACGAGCAGTACTTC.

This clone was counted between two and nine times. The rearrangement uses TRBV28 and TRBJ1-6, with 10 bases aligning to TRBD1. The CDR3 spans 14 residues. Germline CDR1 is MDHEN and CDR2 is SYDVKM. Here the CDR3 reads CASGGDRGNSPLHF. The CDR3 DNA follows: TGTGCAAGCGGCGGGGACAGGGGTAATTCACCCCTCCACTTT.

CDR3 DNA sequence: TGTGCCAGCAGTTTTAGGGGTATGAACTATGGCTACACCTTC. This codes for CASSFRGMNYGYTF. J is TRBJ1-2 and V is TRBV27; D is perhaps TRBD1 (5 bases). The V end was cut by 3 bases, the J end by 2 bases, with 10 bases between. The V gene's germline CDR1 is MNHEY and CDR2 SMNVEV (reference sequence). CDR3 length equals 14 residues.